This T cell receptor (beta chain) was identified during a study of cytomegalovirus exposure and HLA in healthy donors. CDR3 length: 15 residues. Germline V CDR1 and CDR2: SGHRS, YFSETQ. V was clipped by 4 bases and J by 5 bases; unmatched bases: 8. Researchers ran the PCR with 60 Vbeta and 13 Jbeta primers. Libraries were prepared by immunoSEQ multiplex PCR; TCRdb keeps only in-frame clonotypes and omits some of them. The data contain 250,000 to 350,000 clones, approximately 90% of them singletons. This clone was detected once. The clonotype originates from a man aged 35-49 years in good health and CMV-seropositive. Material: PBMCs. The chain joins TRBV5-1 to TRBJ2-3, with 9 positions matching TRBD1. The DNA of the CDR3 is TGCGCCAGCAGCCCCCGGACAGGGGACGAAGATACGCAGTATTTT. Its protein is CASSPRTGDEDTQYF. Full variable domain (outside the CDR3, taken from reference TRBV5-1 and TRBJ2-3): KAGVTQTPRYLIKTRGQQVTLSCSPISGHRSVSWYQQTPGQGLQFLFEYFSETQRNKGNFPGRFSGRQFSNSRSEMNVSTLELGDSALYLCASSPRTGDEDTQYFGPGTRLTVL.